The present T cell receptor (beta chain) was sequenced within a study of T cell responses to AZD1222 COVID-19 vaccine. Study-level findings and limits: Clonal diversity was possibly underestimated; the donors were predominantly white British and more often female.

The method was immunoSEQ multiplex PCR; TCRdb's version includes in-frame clones alone and lacks a portion of them. The table records approximately 150,000 clones, 90% to 95% of them present only once. Concerning this clone: The antigen remains undetermined.

Germline loops: CDR1 SGHVS, CDR2 FNYEAQ. CDR3 length: 15 residues. V lost 5 bases and J 7 bases, leaving 18 bases between the germline ends. This TCR derives from an adult in good health. The chain combines TRBV7-6 with TRBJ2-1; no reliable D call. Material: peripheral blood, obtained on day 0 of MenACWY control vaccination. CDR3: CASSRGPQDRNEQFF. The CDR3 bases are TGTGCCAGCAGCCGCGGACCCCAGGATAGGAATGAGCAGTTCTTC.